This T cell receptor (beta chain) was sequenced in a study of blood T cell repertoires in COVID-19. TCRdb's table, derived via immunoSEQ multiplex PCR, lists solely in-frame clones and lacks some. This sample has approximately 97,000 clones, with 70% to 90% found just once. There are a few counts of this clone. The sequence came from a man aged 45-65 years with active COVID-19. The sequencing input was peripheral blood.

The chain's CDR3 is CASRSQGAGGNEQFF. The DNA of the CDR3 is TGCGCCAGCAGGAGTCAGGGGGCAGGTGGCAATGAGCAGTTCTTC. The chain combines TRBV5-1 with TRBJ2-1, with TRBD1 identical over 8 bases. Trimming at V came to 5 bases and at J to 6 bases, leaving 10 bases not matched to a gene. Germline CDR1 and CDR2: SGHRS and YFSETQ. This CDR3 region has 15 residues. The full variable domain, completed using reference TRBV5-1 and TRBJ2-1, is KAGVTQTPRYLIKTRGQQVTLSCSPISGHRSVSWYQQTPGQGLQFLFEYFSETQRNKGNFPGRFSGRQFSNSRSEMNVSTLELGDSALYLCASRSQGAGGNEQFFGPGTRLTVL.